This T cell receptor (beta chain) derives from a study of shared clonotypes between healthy human individuals. General study points: The sole specimen, blood, was sampled, and tissue repertoires likely differ. Compared with clonotypes that all four donors shared, non-shared clonotypes had lower generation probabilities.

Note on this clone: Its antigen is not identified.

It was across several immunoSEQ plates that each subset's genomic DNA was evenly split. Using immunoSEQ multiplex PCR, the repertoire was profiled, and TCRdb retains in-frame clones only, with some absent. The sample comprises around 1.1 million clones, 70% to 80% of which are singletons, and 0.6% to 0.7% rests with the top ten. There are 14 residues in the CDR3. The germline V gene has CDR1 ENHRY and CDR2 SYGVKD. V lost 3 bases to trimming and J lost 8 bases; unmatched junction nucleotides: 5. The V call is TRBV10-3, the J call TRBJ2-4; 9 bases match TRBD1. This TCR was recovered from a man aged 18 to 35 in good health. Some clones in this sample may be carry-over from other donors' samples. The source material was memory CD4+ T cells from PBMCs. Noted subset: CD45RA-negative fraction. The CDR3 reads CAISDPGQGDIQYF. DNA of the CDR3: TGTGCCATCAGTGATCCGGGACAGGGAGACATTCAGTACTTC.